This T cell receptor (beta chain) was found in a study of blood T cells in healthy people across ages. Points on this clonotype: Compared with germline, one end of the junction differs, possibly owing to a read error.

Sample-barcoded 5' priming and a J-beta primer mix drove a second PCR of about 7 to 11 cycles. MiXCR, run by TCRdb on the 5' RACE reads, gives a single entry per CDR3 protein. In the table there are around 1,000,000 distinct CDR3 sequences, 25% of which are singletons. Healthy individuals of Caucasian origin from Russia, aged about 6 to 90, served as donors. Per the germline V gene, CDR1 is SGDLS and CDR2 is YYNGEE. The CDR3 runs 14 residues. This sample also appeared in a second study, on T cells of mothers and their children.

The chain combines TRBV9 with TRBJ2-7; 9 bases line up with TRBD2. The TCR originated in a girl aged 2 to 10 in good health. Sample: blood. CDR3 sequence (DNA): TGTGCCAGCAGCGAGGGACTAGCAGGGGATGAGCAGTGCTTC. This sequence encodes CASSEGLAGDEQCF.